The rows below give T cell receptor beta chains drawn from one sample of a study of vaccination effects on CD4 cells after COVID-19. Sequencing was performed with immunoSEQ multiplex PCR; in TCRdb, only in-frame clones are kept and a portion is missing. The sample shows about 79,000 clones, roughly 74% of them seen only once. Antigen specificity for these receptors is unknown. The sample consisted of CD4+ T cells from PBMCs cultured with HCoV-229E spike peptides, taken before COVID-19 vaccination. The receptors were gathered from a human donor who received a COVID-19 vaccine. CDR3s include the opening cysteine and the closing phenylalanine or tryptophan. The D gene is left open where the match is weak. The size of a clone is reported for some rows only, either as once, few or many, or as a class for expanded clones.

>NA|TRBJ1-5|TRBV30|NA
TGTGCCTGGAGTGCAGATAGCAATCAGCCCCAGCATTTT
CAWSADSNQPQHF
>NA|TRBJ1-3|TRBV27|NA
TGTGCCAGCAGTTTGGTCGGTGCCGGAAACACCATATATTTT
CASSLVGAGNTIYF
>NA|TRBJ2-5|TRBV9|NA
TGTGCCAGCAGCGTAGGTAGCCAGCCAGGAGAGACCCAGTACTTC
CASSVGSQPGETQYF
>NA|TRBJ1-5|TRBV7-2|NA
TGTGCCAGCAGCTTAGGTTTTCTTAGCAATCAGCCCCAGCATTTT
CASSLGFLSNQPQHF
>NA|TRBJ2-5|TRBV18|NA
TGTGCCAGCTCAACAAGCCCTAACCGAGAGACCCAGTACTTC
CASSTSPNRETQYF
>NA|TRBJ1-5|TRBV3-1/TRBV3-2|NA
TGTGCCAGCAGCCAGCGGGCAGTTAGCAATCAGCCCCAGCATTTT
CASSQRAVSNQPQHF
>NA|TRBJ1-1|TRBV3-1/TRBV3-2|few
TGTGCCAGCAGCCATGGAAGGAACACTGAAGCTTTCTTT
CASSHGRNTEAFF
>NA|TRBJ1-6|TRBV18|NA
TGTGCCAGCTCACCTCGGGACAAAGAAAATTCACCCCTCCACTTT
CASSPRDKENSPLHF
>TRBD1|TRBJ1-1|TRBV10-3|NA
TGTGCCATCAGTGACACGGACAGGGCGGGCACTGAAGCTTTCTTT
CAISDTDRAGTEAFF
>NA|TRBJ2-1|TRBV5-1|NA
TGCGCCAGCACCGACGACAGCTCCTACAATGAGCAGTTCTTC
CASTDDSSYNEQFF
>NA|TRBJ1-1|TRBV19|NA
TGTGCCAGTGGCGAAGGCTTGAACACTGAAGCTTTCTTT
CASGEGLNTEAFF
>NA|TRBJ1-2|TRBV7-9|NA
TGTGCCAGCAGCTTATTGACGGGCTACACCTTC
CASSLLTGYTF
>TRBD1|TRBJ1-5|TRBV19|NA
TGTGCCAGCGGGACAGGGGGAGCAGGCAATCAGCCCCAGCATTTT
CASGTGGAGNQPQHF
>TRBD1|TRBJ1-2|TRBV20-1|NA
TGCAGTGCTACTGACAGGGCAAGGGGCTACACCTTC
CSATDRARGYTF
>NA|TRBJ1-1|TRBV5-8|NA
TGTGCCAGCCCCGGGACACACAACACTGAAGCTTTCTTT
CASPGTHNTEAFF
>TRBD1|TRBJ2-5|TRBV28|NA
TGTGCCAGCCACAGAGGGGGCGATGAGACCCAGTACTTC
CASHRGGDETQYF
>NA|TRBJ1-2|TRBV5-4|NA
TGTGCCAGCAGCTTTGTGTTGCAGAACTATGGCTACACCTTC
CASSFVLQNYGYTF
>TRBD1|TRBJ2-3|TRBV5-1|once
TGCGCCAGCAGCTCCCACCTACAGGGGTCACTCACAGATACGCAGTATTTT
CASSSHLQGSLTDTQYF